This T cell receptor beta chain derives from a study of cytomegalovirus exposure and HLA in healthy donors. Notes on the study in general: In an earlier analysis, in 540 or so donors, most V segments appeared productive either ~90% or ~30% of the time. Confirmation was obtained in vitro that a few CMV-associated chains are specific for CMV antigens. A highly shared variant cluster was judged a likely technical artifact.

On this clone: Antigen: not known.

PCR employed 60 Vbeta and 13 Jbeta primers. TCRdb keeps only in-frame clones here, not all; method: immunoSEQ multiplex PCR. This table has over 150,000 clones, roughly 75% appearing once. CDR3 size: 16 residues. V gave up 5 bases and J gave up 1 base; unmatched junction bases: 7. Germline CDR1 SEHNR, CDR2 FQNEAQ (reference sequence). The sample taken for sequencing was PBMCs. This chain uses TRBV7-9 with TRBJ2-2; 7 bases line up with TRBD1. This TCR derives from a man aged 30-40 years in good health and CMV-seropositive. CDR3 region: CASSRPGTENTGELFF. In DNA, the CDR3 is TGTGCCAGCAGCAGGCCTGGGACAGAGAACACCGGGGAGCTGTTTTTT. The whole variable domain, remainder taken from reference TRBV7-9 and TRBJ2-2, is DTGVSQNPRHKITKRGQNVTFRCDPISEHNRLYWYRQTLGQGPEFLTYFQNEAQLEKSRLLSDRFSAERPKGSFSTLEIQRTEQGDSAMYLCASSRPGTENTGELFFGEGSRLTVL.